One sample yielded the 18 T cell receptor beta chains listed below, sequenced in a study of blood T cell repertoires in COVID-19. The method was immunoSEQ multiplex PCR; TCRdb's version includes in-frame clones alone and lacks a portion of them. The repertoire holds about 120,000 clones, with roughly 79% as singletons. The material sequenced was peripheral blood. The receptors come from a man in his 70s with active or convalescent COVID-19.

V is TRBV2 and J is TRBJ2-3, with a tentative D call TRBD2 (6 bases). This CDR3 has 13 amino acids. V dropped 3 bases and J dropped 5 bases, with 9 bases sitting between them. CDR1 is SNHLY, CDR2 FYNNEI, per germline. CDR3 in DNA: TGTGCCAGCAGTGACGGCGGGGAAGATACGCAGTATTTT. It translates to CASSDGGEDTQYF.

The rearrangement joins TRBV19 to TRBJ2-5, with 7 bases lining up with TRBD2. The CDR3 totals 13 residues. J was trimmed by 5 bases and V by 10 bases; bases with no gene match: 10. From germline, CDR1 is LNHDA and CDR2 SQIVND (reference sequence). The CDR3 nucleotides are TGTGCCACCGGGGGGTCCGGGGTGGAGACCCAGTACTTC. It specifies CATGGSGVETQYF.

The chain employs TRBV2 and TRBJ2-2, with TRBD2 matching 10 bases. Germline V gene lookup returns CDR1 SNHLY and CDR2 FYNNEI. V shed 1 base and J 7 bases; nucleotides not matched to a gene: 12. CDR3 length: 18 amino acids. CDR3 sequence reads: CASSEGPAGGPVGGELFF. In DNA, the CDR3 is TGTGCCAGCAGTGAAGGTCCAGCGGGGGGGCCGGTAGGCGGGGAGCTGTTTTTT.

The CDR3 sequence: CASSWTGDRDQPQHF. CDR3 DNA: TGCGCCAGCAGCTGGACAGGGGATCGGGATCAGCCCCAGCATTTT. V is TRBV5-1 and J is TRBJ1-5; 9 bases are shared with TRBD1. Germline CDR1 reads SGHRS; CDR2 reads YFSETQ. CDR3 size: 15 residues. Trimming at V came to 3 bases and at J to 5 bases, leaving 6 bases not matched to a gene.

V gene TRBV5-4 combines with J gene TRBJ2-5, with a tentative D call TRBD2 (6 bases). V gave up 0 bases and J gave up 1 base, with 13 bases separating them. The CDR3 spans 16 residues. The germline gives CDR1 SGHNT, CDR2 YYREEE (reference sequence). The CDR3 sequence is CASSLAGAGPQETQYF. In DNA form, the CDR3 reads TGTGCCAGCAGCTTGGCTGGGGCGGGGCCCCAAGAGACCCAGTACTTC.

The rearrangement joins TRBV24-1 to TRBJ2-3; 14 nucleotides align to TRBD2. CDR3 length: 18 residues. J gave up 11 bases and V 2 bases, and 14 bases lay outside the gene matches. Germline V lookup: CDR1 KGHDR, CDR2 SFDVKD. CDR3 sequence: CATSDSPAGGLAGVMQYF. The CDR3 bases are TGTGCCACCAGTGATTCTCCGGCCGGGGGACTAGCGGGAGTTATGCAGTATTTT.

The chain carries TRBV28 and TRBJ2-3, with a possible D match to TRBD1 (5 bases). The CDR3 consists of 14 residues. V dropped 5 bases and J dropped 4 bases, with 13 bases sitting between them. Germline V gene data show CDR1 as MDHEN and CDR2 as SYDVKM. CDR3 DNA sequence: TGTGCCAGCAGTCCGTTACCAGGGCCAGATACGCAGTATTTT. Amino acid sequence: CASSPLPGPDTQYF.

The rearrangement uses TRBV6-5 and TRBJ2-7; 10 bases are a match to TRBD1. Germline trimming cut 6 bases from V and 3 bases from J; bases unmatched to any gene: 8. Germline-derived CDR1 and CDR2 are MNHEY and SVGAGI. The CDR3 sequence is 15 residues long. The CDR3 DNA sequence: TGTGCCAGCAGCCTAGGGGACAGGGGATTCTACGAGCAGTACTTC. It encodes CASSLGDRGFYEQYF.

V usage is TRBV7-2 and J usage is TRBJ2-1; D possibly corresponds to TRBD2 (6 bases). The CDR3 length is 14 residues. CDR1 and CDR2 (germline): SGHTA, FQGNSA. Trimming took off 5 bases at V and 4 bases at J, with 12 bases between the two ends. The chain's CDR3 is CASSTRRGYNEQFF. CDR3 DNA sequence: TGTGCCAGCAGCACTAGGCGGGGATACAATGAGCAGTTCTTC.

The V gene is TRBV27, the J gene TRBJ2-1; TRBD2 matches 11 bases. CDR3 size: 16 residues. CDR1 MNHEY and CDR2 SMNVEV come from the germline V gene (reference sequence). The V segment lost 5 bases and the J segment 9 bases; nucleotides outside the gene matches: 12. The CDR3 region is CASSPLTSGRFAEQFF. CDR3 DNA: TGTGCCAGCAGTCCACTTACTAGCGGGAGATTCGCTGAGCAGTTCTTC.

The chain links TRBV7-2 to TRBJ1-2; 11 bases match TRBD1. Germline V lookup: CDR1 SGHTA, CDR2 FQGNSA. The CDR3 extends over 13 amino acids. Trimming cost V 5 bases and J 7 bases; bases outside gene matches: 3. The CDR3: CASSEGQGAGYTF. As DNA, the CDR3 is TGTGCCAGCAGCGAAGGACAGGGGGCTGGCTACACCTTC.

This rearrangement joins TRBV9 to TRBJ2-1; 7 bases are shared with TRBD2. The ends lost 0 bases at V and 7 bases at J; junction bases unmatched: 13. CDR3 length: 17 amino acids. Germline CDR1 reads SGDLS; CDR2 reads YYNGEE. CDR3 coding DNA: TGTGCCAGCAGCGTAGACCCCTTTGCGGGAGAAAGAAATGAGCAGTTCTTC. It codes for CASSVDPFAGERNEQFF.

The chain joins TRBV2 to TRBJ1-2, with D unclear. V lost 4 bases and J lost 7, with 10 bases in between. The germline gives CDR1 SNHLY, CDR2 FYNNEI. CDR3 length equals 12 residues. Here the CDR3 reads CASSVRGPGYTF. The CDR3 DNA is TGTGCCAGCAGTGTGCGGGGTCCTGGCTACACCTTC.

V usage is TRBV14 and J usage is TRBJ2-1, with a possible D match to TRBD2 (5 bases). V shed 3 bases and J shed 11 bases, with 14 bases lying between them. The germline V gene encodes CDR1 SGHDN and CDR2 FVKESK. The CDR3 is made up of 13 amino acids. The CDR3 DNA follows: TGTGCCAGCAGCCAGGGTAGGACTGGGAAGCAGTTCTTC. Its protein is CASSQGRTGKQFF.

The chain is built from TRBV4-1 and TRBJ2-2, with no clear D. Germline CDR1 reads MGHRA; CDR2 reads YSYEKL. The CDR3 is made up of 16 amino acids. V was shortened by 0 bases and J by 4 bases, with 12 bases between the two germline ends. The CDR3 region is CASSQDPTGFTGELFF. CDR3 nucleotide sequence: TGCGCCAGCAGCCAAGATCCGACCGGGTTCACCGGGGAGCTGTTTTTT.

CDR3 amino acids: CATAQRRQYNEQFF. The CDR3 DNA is TGTGCCACCGCGCAGCGGAGACAATACAATGAGCAGTTCTTC. The chain couples TRBV24-1 to TRBJ2-1, with D possibly being TRBD2 (5 bases). The CDR3 length is 14 residues. Germline V gene data show CDR1 as KGHDR and CDR2 as SFDVKD. V gave up 9 bases and J gave up 4 bases, with 15 bases separating them.

The V call is TRBV18, the J call TRBJ2-7; TRBD1 agrees at 7 bases. Trimming took 2 bases from V and 7 from J; bases not matched to a gene: 5. There are 13 residues in the CDR3. The germline V gene has CDR1 KGHSH and CDR2 LQKENI. The CDR3, as DNA: TGTGCCAGCTCACCAAGACAGGGTGAGGAGCAGTACTTC. It yields the protein CASSPRQGEEQYF.

This sequence joins TRBV7-3 and TRBJ1-2; possibly TRBD1 for D (5 bases). V lost 5 bases and J 5 bases, leaving 12 bases between the germline ends. Germline-derived CDR1 and CDR2 are SGHTA and FQGTGA. The CDR3 totals 13 residues. CDR3 region: CASSPGLNYGYTF. CDR3 DNA: TGTGCCAGCAGCCCGGGACTGAATTATGGCTACACCTTC.